Following are 10 T cell receptor beta chains from one sample sequenced in a study of T cell responses to AZD1222 COVID-19 vaccine. Profiled with immunoSEQ multiplex PCR; TCRdb holds only in-frame clones, not every one. Found here are 150,000 or so clones, 88% of them singletons; the top ten hold 5.5%. The sample was peripheral blood, taken on day 0 of AZD1222 vaccination. All receptors derive from an adult in good health.

This chain connects TRBV6-5 to TRBJ1-1; 7 nucleotides agree with TRBD1. CDR1 is MNHEY and CDR2 is SVGAGI in the germline V gene. V dropped 8 bases and J dropped 2; count of bases not matched to a gene: 2. The CDR3 covers 12 residues. The CDR3 DNA reads as TGTGCCAGCCGGGACAGTAACACTGAAGCTTTCTTT. It encodes CASRDSNTEAFF.

The genes are TRBV18 and TRBJ1-1, with 8 positions matching TRBD1. V shed 6 bases and J 2 bases; nucleotides not matched to a gene: 8. This CDR3 is 15 amino acids long. Germline assignment: CDR1 KGHSH and CDR2 LQKENI. CDR3 nucleotides: TGTGCCAGCTCCCCAGGGGGCAGACTAAACACTGAAGCTTTCTTT. It codes for CASSPGGRLNTEAFF. Full variable domain (missing parts from reference TRBV18 and TRBJ1-1): NAGVMQNPRHLVRRRGQEARLRCSPMKGHSHVYWYRQLPEEGLKFMVYLQKENIIDESGMPKERFSAEFPKEGPSILRIQQVVRGDSAAYFCASSPGGRLNTEAFFGQGTRLTVV.

CDR3 DNA sequence: TGTGCCACCAGCAGGGGCCGGGACAGGGGCGATGAGCAGTTCTTC. Protein: CATSRGRDRGDEQFF. This chain joins TRBV15 and TRBJ2-1; TRBD1 aligns across 10 bases. The V gene end was trimmed by 3 bases and the J gene end by 8 bases; junction bases not matched to a gene: 7. This CDR3 contains 15 residues. Germline assignment: CDR1 LNHNV and CDR2 YYDKDF (reference sequence). Looking up the rest from reference TRBV15 and TRBJ2-1 gives the full variable domain: DAMVIQNPRYQVTQFGKPVTLSCSQTLNHNVMYWYQQKSSQAPKLLFHYYDKDFNNEADTPDNFQSRRPNTSFCFLDIRSPGLGDTAMYLCATSRGRDRGDEQFFGPGTRLTVL.

The chain combines TRBV28 with TRBJ1-2, with D perhaps matching TRBD1 (5 bases). Germline lookup yields CDR1 MDHEN and CDR2 SYDVKM. This CDR3 is 14 amino acids long. V shed 2 bases and J shed 8 bases, with 15 bases lying between them. The CDR3 region is CASSLGSAGLGYTF. CDR3 DNA sequence: TGTGCCAGCAGTTTAGGTTCGGCAGGGTTGGGCTACACCTTC.

The gene calls are TRBV10-1 and TRBJ1-1, with unresolved D. The CDR3 has 10 amino acids. The V gene's germline CDR1 is WNHNN and CDR2 SYGVQD (reference sequence). Trimming cost V 8 bases and J 1 base, with 2 bases left between them. The chain's CDR3 is CASGNTEAFF. The CDR3 DNA is TGCGCCAGCGGGAACACTGAAGCTTTCTTT.

The chain combines TRBV5-1 with TRBJ1-6; 9 bases agree with TRBD1. This CDR3 is built from 17 residues. The trim removed 3 bases at V and 7 bases at J, leaving 11 bases unmatched. Germline V gives CDR1 SGHRS, CDR2 YFSETQ. CDR3 in DNA: TGCGCCAGCAGCTCGGCAACTGGGACAGGGTTGAATTCACCCCTCCACTTT. It encodes CASSSATGTGLNSPLHF.

This chain joins TRBV6-5 and TRBJ1-2; no definite D call. The germline V gene encodes CDR1 MNHEY and CDR2 SVGAGI. This CDR3 comprises 13 residues. Trimming stripped 0 bases from V and 10 bases from J, with 12 bases between. In nucleotides, the CDR3 is TGTGCCAGCAGTTACTCGGGCAGTCAGACCTACACCTTC. Its translation: CASSYSGSQTYTF.

This chain joins TRBV9 and TRBJ1-3, with 11 nucleotides matching TRBD1. Trimming cost V 9 bases and J 2 bases; bases outside gene matches: 4. The germline V gene encodes CDR1 SGDLS and CDR2 YYNGEE. This CDR3 contains 14 residues. The CDR3 here is CATGQGAPGNTIYF. The CDR3 bases are TGTGCCACAGGACAGGGGGCGCCTGGAAACACCATATATTTT.

This clone has only a few counts. The chain employs TRBV28 and TRBJ1-2, with TRBD1 matching over 8 bases. The CDR3 is 16 amino acids. Looked up from germline, CDR1 is MDHEN and CDR2 is SYDVKM. With V trimmed by 6 bases and J by 7 bases, 16 bases remained unmatched. CDR3 nucleotide sequence: TGTGCCAGCAGCCGTCCTTCCGGGACAGGAGAGGGTGGCTACACCTTC. Translated, it gives CASSRPSGTGEGGYTF.

This chain joins TRBV28 and TRBJ1-2; TRBD1 matches 10 bases. The CDR3 has 14 amino acids. Germline CDR1 is MDHEN and CDR2 is SYDVKM. V dropped 4 bases and J dropped 8; count of bases not matched to a gene: 7. The CDR3, as DNA: TGTGCCAGCAGTTGGGACAGGGGCCGGGAAGGCTACACCTTC. The encoded protein is CASSWDRGREGYTF.